The 28 T cell receptor beta chains below were found in one sample sequenced in a study of T cell responses to AZD1222 COVID-19 vaccine. TCRdb's table, derived via immunoSEQ multiplex PCR, lists solely in-frame clones and lacks some. The table shows roughly 140,000 clones, with approximately 88% occurring only once. Sample: peripheral blood, taken on day 0 of MenACWY control vaccination. These receptors were taken from an adult in good health.

The chain carries TRBV19 and TRBJ1-1; 11 bases match TRBD1. The CDR3 contains 17 residues. The germline V gene encodes CDR1 LNHDA and CDR2 SQIVND (reference sequence). V dropped 1 base and J dropped 5; count of bases not matched to a gene: 9. The CDR3 nucleotides read TGTGCCAGTAGTATAGTTCGGGGGGACAGGGGGTGGACTGAAGCTTTCTTT. Translating gives CASSIVRGDRGWTEAFF.

The chain is built from TRBV5-4 and TRBJ2-5; TRBD2 might be the D (5 bases). Germline V gene data show CDR1 as SGHNT and CDR2 as YYREEE (reference sequence). The CDR3 extends over 16 amino acids. Trimming removed 2 bases at V and 0 bases at J, with 14 bases between. CDR3 nucleotide sequence: TGTGCCAGCAGCTTCAATCGGCGGGTGAACCAAGAGACCCAGTACTTC. It is translated as CASSFNRRVNQETQYF.

The J gene is TRBJ2-2, the V gene TRBV5-4; D may match TRBD1 or TRBD2 (5 bases each). The CDR3 covers 14 residues. The V end was cut by 0 bases, the J end by 6 bases, with 9 bases between. Germline lookup yields CDR1 SGHNT and CDR2 YYREEE (reference sequence). Here the CDR3 reads CASSLEGRAGELFF. DNA of the CDR3: TGTGCCAGCAGCTTGGAGGGACGGGCCGGGGAGCTGTTTTTT.

The chain employs TRBV2 and TRBJ1-3; no clear D gene. Trimming took 4 bases from V and 0 from J, leaving 13 bases between them. The V gene's germline CDR1 is SNHLY and CDR2 FYNNEI. The CDR3 is 16 residues long. This chain's CDR3 is CASSVRVSFSGNTIYF. The CDR3 nucleotides read TGTGCCAGCAGTGTAAGAGTCTCCTTCTCTGGAAACACCATATATTTT.

The chain uses TRBV4-3 and TRBJ1-1; 8 nucleotides agree with TRBD1. V was clipped by 3 bases and J by 10 bases; unmatched bases: 7. The CDR3 totals 13 residues. The germline V gene has CDR1 LGHNA and CDR2 YSLEER. The CDR3 loop reads CASSQIQGARAFF. DNA for the CDR3: TGCGCCAGCAGCCAGATCCAGGGGGCGCGAGCTTTCTTT.

This chain connects TRBV5-1 to TRBJ2-5, with 9 positions matching TRBD1. Germline-derived CDR1 and CDR2 are SGHRS and YFSETQ. The CDR3 spans 14 residues. V dropped 0 bases and J dropped 5; count of bases not matched to a gene: 2. The CDR3 protein is CASSLAGQGETQYF. CDR3 DNA: TGCGCCAGCAGCTTGGCCGGACAGGGGGAGACCCAGTACTTC.

The chain has TRBV5-1 and TRBJ2-2; the D gene could be TRBD1 or TRBD2 (5 bases each). The CDR3 consists of 15 residues. Germline CDR1 is SGHRS and CDR2 is YFSETQ. Trimming shortened V by 2 bases and J by 7 bases, and 15 bases separated the two germline ends. Written as DNA, the CDR3 is TGCGCCAGCAGCTTTTCCCCGGGGCTTGGCGGGGAGCTGTTTTTT. As protein: CASSFSPGLGGELFF. Using reference TRBV5-1 and TRBJ2-2 for the parts outside the CDR3, the full variable domain is KAGVTQTPRYLIKTRGQQVTLSCSPISGHRSVSWYQQTPGQGLQFLFEYFSETQRNKGNFPGRFSGRQFSNSRSEMNVSTLELGDSALYLCASSFSPGLGGELFFGEGSRLTVL.

The genes are TRBV7-2 and TRBJ1-5; 8 nucleotides match TRBD1. The germline gives CDR1 SGHTA, CDR2 FQGNSA. V was pared by 7 bases and J by 3 bases, with 8 bases of the junction left unmatched. The CDR3 extends over 15 amino acids. The CDR3 DNA reads TGTGCCAGCACCTACTCCAGGGGGCTCAATCAGCCCCAGCATTTT. Translated: CASTYSRGLNQPQHF.

This chain connects TRBV28 to TRBJ2-7, with a weak D call TRBD2 (6 bases). Per the germline V gene, CDR1 is MDHEN and CDR2 is SYDVKM. Trimming took off 3 bases at V and 4 bases at J, with 25 bases between the two ends. CDR3 length equals 18 residues. This CDR3 is CASSLVKLGGAGFYEQYF. The DNA for the CDR3 is TGTGCCAGCAGTTTGGTCAAGCTTGGAGGCGCGGGGTTTTACGAGCAGTACTTC.

The chain couples TRBV6-5 to TRBJ2-2; no clear D gene. CDR3 size: 15 residues. V was cut by 0 bases and J by 4 bases, with 9 bases left in between. Germline CDR1 is MNHEY and CDR2 is SVGAGI. As DNA, the CDR3 is TGTGCCAGCAGTTACTCTGAGTCCAGCACCGGGGAGCTGTTTTTT. It specifies CASSYSESSTGELFF.

The chain is built from TRBV19 and TRBJ2-6; 8 nucleotides line up with TRBD1. This CDR3 has 19 amino acids. Losses at the gene ends were 4 bases for V and 0 bases for J; bases not matched to a gene: 11. In germline, CDR1 is LNHDA, CDR2 SQIVND (reference sequence). The CDR3 sequence: CASSSPSGQGYSGANVLTF. The DNA of the CDR3 is TGTGCCAGTAGTAGCCCTTCCGGACAGGGTTACTCTGGGGCCAACGTCCTGACTTTC.

The chain has TRBV5-1 and TRBJ2-5; perhaps TRBD1 as D (5 bases). This CDR3 is 13 amino acids long. The V and J ends lost 0 bases and 3 bases respectively, with 6 bases between them. CDR1 is SGHRS, CDR2 YFSETQ, per germline. The CDR3 sequence is CASSLVGEETQYF. CDR3 DNA sequence: TGCGCCAGCAGCTTGGTAGGGGAAGAGACCCAGTACTTC.

Concerning this clone: Its ends do not fully match the called genes, so a read error is possible. The chain is built from TRBV27 and TRBJ2-7; D is unresolved. This CDR3 spans 12 amino acids. Per germline, CDR1 MNHEY and CDR2 SMNVEV (reference sequence). The CDR3 sequence: CASRRNEYAQYF. CDR3 DNA: TGTGCCAGCAGACGCAACGAATACGCGCAGTACTTC.

This clone was counted a few times. An end of the junction does not agree with germline; a read error may underlie this. V and J are TRBV7-7 and TRBJ1-1; the D is unclear. The CDR3 consists of 17 residues. Germline CDR1 SSHAT, CDR2 FNYEAQ (reference sequence). The CDR3 nucleotides are TGTGCTAGCAGCTTATTTTTTAATCGGGCCGAGAACACTGAAGCTTTCTTT. Translating it yields CASSLFFNRAENTEAFF.

The V gene is TRBV7-5, the J gene TRBJ1-2; no check of the table's D call, TRBD1, against the DNA was made. TRBV7-5 corresponds to a pseudogene. This CDR3 has 15 residues. The CDR3 nucleotides are TGTGCCAGAAGCTTAGGGACAGGGGGCGACTATGGCTACACCTTC. It codes for CARSLGTGGDYGYTF.

The V and J genes are TRBV7-2 and TRBJ2-3; D may be TRBD2 (6 bases). This CDR3 has 14 residues. The V end lost 4 bases, the J end lost 5 bases, and 13 bases lay between the germline ends. The V gene's germline CDR1 is SGHTA and CDR2 FQGNSA. The CDR3 coding sequence is TGTGCCAGCAGCTCGGACTACCGGGGAGATACGCAGTATTTT. This encodes CASSSDYRGDTQYF.

CDR3 in amino acids: CASSSASGGQETQYF. CDR3 DNA: TGTGCCAGTAGTTCGGCTAGCGGGGGGCAAGAGACCCAGTACTTC. The J gene is TRBJ2-5, the V gene TRBV19; 11 positions agree with TRBD2. The CDR3 has 15 amino acids. With V trimmed by 5 bases and J by 2 bases, 4 bases remained unmatched. Per the germline V gene, CDR1 is LNHDA and CDR2 is SQIVND (reference sequence).

The chain couples TRBV6-5 to TRBJ1-6; D remains ambiguous. Germline-derived CDR1 and CDR2 are MNHEY and SVGAGI. Trimming removed 0 bases at V and 7 bases at J, with 7 bases between. This CDR3 is 14 amino acids long. The CDR3 reads CASSYSTRNSPLHF. Written as DNA, the CDR3 is TGTGCCAGCAGTTACTCGACCCGGAATTCACCCCTCCACTTT.

The chain links TRBV6-5 to TRBJ1-5; D not resolved. The CDR3 has 13 amino acids. V lost 10 bases and J 4 bases, leaving 14 bases between the germline ends. Looked up from germline, CDR1 is MNHEY and CDR2 is SVGAGI. The CDR3 here is CAIRGSSNQPQHF. The CDR3 DNA is TGTGCCATCAGAGGGTCCTCTAATCAGCCCCAGCATTTT.

The chain couples TRBV18 to TRBJ1-1, with 8 bases that match TRBD1. The CDR3 contains 13 residues. Germline lookup yields CDR1 KGHSH and CDR2 LQKENI. The J segment lost 4 bases and the V segment lost 8 bases, leaving 6 bases of the junction unmatched. The CDR3 sequence: CASADRGSTEAFF. In DNA form, the CDR3 reads TGTGCCAGCGCAGACAGGGGTAGCACTGAAGCTTTCTTT. Looking up the rest from reference TRBV18 and TRBJ1-1 gives the full variable domain: NAGVMQNPRHLVRRRGQEARLRCSPMKGHSHVYWYRQLPEEGLKFMVYLQKENIIDESGMPKERFSAEFPKEGPSILRIQQVVRGDSAAYFCASADRGSTEAFFGQGTRLTVV.

The V and J genes are TRBV11-1 and TRBJ2-3; TRBD2 matches at 11 bases. Germline assignment: CDR1 SGHAT and CDR2 FQDESV (reference sequence). The J segment lost 6 bases and the V segment lost 5 bases, leaving 7 bases of the junction unmatched. This CDR3 region has 15 residues. CDR3 region: CASSISGRALDTQYF. The CDR3 DNA reads TGTGCCAGCAGCATTAGCGGGAGGGCCCTGGATACGCAGTATTTT.

The chain uses TRBV27 and TRBJ1-5, with TRBD1 matching 8 bases. The V gene's germline CDR1 is MNHEY and CDR2 SMNVEV (reference sequence). The J segment lost 1 base and the V segment lost 6 bases, leaving 8 bases of the junction unmatched. The CDR3 has 16 residues. The CDR3 region is CASSLTGDTSNQPQHF. The CDR3 DNA reads as TGTGCCAGCAGCCTGACAGGGGACACAAGCAATCAGCCCCAGCATTTT.

This clone was seen only once. The genes are TRBV6-5 and TRBJ2-7; 14 bases line up with TRBD2. V lost 6 bases, J lost 3 bases, and 4 bases stayed unmatched. Germline CDR1 MNHEY, CDR2 SVGAGI. The CDR3 length is 15 residues. CDR3 amino acids: CASSKGTSGSYEQYF. The CDR3 DNA sequence: TGTGCCAGCAGCAAAGGGACTAGCGGGAGCTACGAGCAGTACTTC.

This clone was observed once. The chain employs TRBV4-3 and TRBJ1-3; perhaps TRBD1 as D (5 bases). CDR3 length: 17 residues. Per germline, CDR1 LGHNA and CDR2 YSLEER. Deletions cut 0 bases from V and 1 base from J, with 13 bases between. As DNA, the CDR3 is TGCGCCAGCAGCCAAGATCTAGGGGTCTCTTCTGGAAACACCATATATTTT. Its translation is CASSQDLGVSSGNTIYF.

The chain uses TRBV9 and TRBJ1-3; TRBD1 is a possible D gene (5 bases). Germline-derived CDR1 and CDR2 are SGDLS and YYNGEE. Trimming removed 4 bases at V and 4 bases at J, with 15 bases between. CDR3 length: 15 amino acids. In DNA form, the CDR3 reads TGTGCCAGCAGCCCGGGACCCCTCGGAGGAAACACCATATATTTT. Its translation: CASSPGPLGGNTIYF.

V gene TRBV20-1 combines with J gene TRBJ2-7, with 10 bases identical to TRBD2. Germline values: CDR1 DFQATT, CDR2 SNEGSKA (reference sequence). V shed 3 bases and J 5 bases; nucleotides not matched to a gene: 7. This CDR3 is built from 14 residues. This CDR3 is CSASGSGRSNEQYF. CDR3 coding DNA: TGCAGTGCTAGTGGTAGCGGGAGGTCCAACGAGCAGTACTTC.

V and J are TRBV29-1 and TRBJ2-3; no firm D call. V was shortened by 0 bases and J by 1 base, with 2 bases between the two germline ends. CDR1 is SQVTM and CDR2 is ANQGSEA in the germline V gene. This CDR3 contains 12 residues. The CDR3 DNA reads as TGCAGCGTTGAAGACGGCACAGATACGCAGTATTTT. This translates into CSVEDGTDTQYF.

The chain carries TRBV18 and TRBJ1-1, with D unclear. Germline values: CDR1 KGHSH, CDR2 LQKENI. V lost 1 base and J 0 bases, leaving 9 bases between the germline ends. The CDR3 loop spans 15 amino acids. The CDR3 DNA reads as TGTGCCAGCTCACCACAGGGCAACATGAACACTGAAGCTTTCTTT. Protein product: CASSPQGNMNTEAFF.